The 27 T cell receptor beta chains given below trace back to one sample, sequenced in a study of T-cell reconstitution after alpha-beta-depleted transplantation in children. Using unique molecular identifiers, the investigators prepared the TCRbeta library. One entry per CDR3 protein results from TCRdb running MiXCR on the PCR reads. The sample lists about 5,000 distinct CDR3 sequences; less than 9% were seen once. Material: PBMCs, mostly from graft donor cells, obtained 60 days after TCRalphabeta/CD19-depleted stem cell transplant. Receptors originate from a boy under three years old who had a stem cell transplant for SCID, so the T cells may come from the graft donor.

V and J are TRBV3-1 and TRBJ2-3, with D perhaps given as TRBD1 or TRBD2 (5 bases each). The CDR3 has 17 residues. V was trimmed by 4 bases and J by 9 bases, leaving 26 bases between them. Germline-derived CDR1 and CDR2 are LGHDT and YNNKEL (reference sequence). This chain's CDR3 is CASSLQTRQKGPNTQYF. The CDR3 DNA is TGTGCCAGCAGCCTCCAGACCAGACAGAAGGGACCGAACACGCAGTATTTT.

This clonotype was seen repeatedly, ten times or more. One end of the junction fails to match germline, which may point to a read error. The V and J genes are TRBV20-1 and TRBJ1-2; 7 bases line up with TRBD1. Germline assignment: CDR1 DFQATT and CDR2 SNEGSKA (reference sequence). This CDR3 contains 14 residues. CDR3 sequence: CSAREKGARGGYTF. CDR3 DNA: TGCAGTGCTCGAGAGAAGGGGGCGAGGGGTGGCTACACCTTC.

This clonotype is medium-sized (0.01 to 0.1%) by share. The genes are TRBV7-9 and TRBJ2-7, with TRBD1 identical over 9 bases. CDR3 size: 16 residues. From germline, CDR1 is SEHNR and CDR2 FQNEAQ (reference sequence). Trimming removed 5 bases from V and 4 bases from J; junction bases left unmatched: 12. The CDR3 DNA is TGTGCCAGCAGCCAACTACAGGGGGCTGGACGATACGAGCAGTACTTC. Translated: CASSQLQGAGRYEQYF.

V usage is TRBV5-3 and J usage is TRBJ2-2; D is unclear. TRBV5-3 falls under the ORF class, with uncertain function. This CDR3 region has 14 residues. V was pared by 9 bases and J by 7 bases, with 19 bases between. CDR3 sequence reads: CAIGLRIPCGELFF. CDR3 nucleotides: TGTGCCATCGGCCTTCGGATTCCCTGCGGGGAGCTGTTTTTT.

Ten or more counts support this clonotype. V gene TRBV1 combines with J gene TRBJ1-6. TRBV1 is a pseudogene segment. The CDR3 contains 16 residues. The CDR3 nucleotides read TGCACCAGCAGCCAAGATTTCGGCCATAGAAATTCACCCCTCCACTTT. Amino acid sequence: CTSSQDFGHRNSPLHF.

By frequency in the sample, this clonotype is medium-sized. The CDR3 loop is CASSQDRRANTEAFF. The CDR3 region has the DNA TGCGCCAGCAGCCAAGATAGGCGGGCGAACACTGAAGCTTTCTTT. V and J are TRBV4-1 and TRBJ1-1; D remains ambiguous. Germline CDR1 MGHRA, CDR2 YSYEKL. V lost 0 bases and J 1 base, leaving 9 bases between the germline ends. The CDR3 runs to 15 residues.

This clonotype is labeled as medium-sized. V is TRBV20-1 and J is TRBJ2-5; D gene ambiguous. This CDR3 comprises 12 residues. The germline V gene encodes CDR1 DFQATT and CDR2 SNEGSKA (reference sequence). Trimming cost V 0 bases and J 7 bases, with 9 bases left between them. DNA of the CDR3: TGCAGTGCTAGAGATCCACTGGCGACCCAGTACTTC. Protein: CSARDPLATQYF.

This clonotype was observed at least ten times. The genes are TRBV7-9 and TRBJ2-3, with a possible D match to TRBD2 (6 bases). This CDR3 has 17 residues. Trimming left V 2 bases short and J 0 bases short, with 15 bases between. Germline-derived CDR1 and CDR2 are SEHNR and FQNEAQ (reference sequence). The CDR3 sequence: CASSLLRGTPSTDTQYF. The DNA for the CDR3 is TGTGCCAGCAGCTTACTCCGGGGGACCCCTAGCACAGATACGCAGTATTTT.

By its share, this clonotype is medium-sized. The V and J genes are TRBV7-9 and TRBJ2-7; possibly TRBD1 for D (5 bases). The CDR3 is 14 amino acids. Germline loops: CDR1 SEHNR, CDR2 FQNEAQ (reference sequence). Trimming shortened V by 1 base and J by 2 bases, and 9 bases separated the two germline ends. In nucleotides, the CDR3 is TGTGCCAGCAGCTTAGTTGGCAGGGCCTACGAGCAGTACTTC. This codes for CASSLVGRAYEQYF.

This clonotype was observed many times. The chain employs TRBV7-3 and TRBJ1-1; 7 nucleotides line up with TRBD1. The V and J ends lost 5 bases and 7 bases, in that order; junction bases with no gene match: 7. The CDR3 is 13 amino acids. CDR1 and CDR2 (germline): SGHTA, FQGTGA. CDR3 DNA sequence: TGTGCCAGCAGCCTTGACCGGGACAGTGAAGCTTTCTTT. It is translated as CASSLDRDSEAFF.

This clonotype counts as medium-sized (0.01 to 0.1%). The gene calls are TRBV29-1 and TRBJ1-2; tentatively, D is TRBD1 (5 bases). CDR1 is SQVTM, CDR2 ANQGSEA, per germline. CDR3 length: 13 residues. The V and J ends lost 4 bases and 1 base respectively, with 10 bases between them. This chain's CDR3 is CSVADSYNYGYTF. In nucleotides, the CDR3 is TGCAGCGTTGCTGACAGCTATAACTATGGCTACACCTTC.

This clonotype was detected many times. The chain couples TRBV29-1 to TRBJ1-5, with a weak D call TRBD1 (6 bases). Per germline, CDR1 SQVTM and CDR2 ANQGSEA. The CDR3 totals 16 residues. V gave up 7 bases and J gave up 4 bases, with 23 bases separating them. The CDR3 bases are TGCAGCGGGGGTTGGAGTCCGGGGGCTCCTAATCAGCCCCAGCATTTT. This translates into CSGGWSPGAPNQPQHF. Full variable domain (rest looked up from reference TRBV29-1 and TRBJ1-5): SAVISQKPSRDICQRGTSLTIQCQVDSQVTMMFWYRQQPGQSLTLIATANQGSEATYESGFVIDKFPISRPNLTFSTLTVSNMSPEDSSIYLCSGGWSPGAPNQPQHFGDGTRLSIL.

This clonotype was detected ten times or more. The chain has TRBV6-5 and TRBJ1-3, with D possibly TRBD1 on 5 matching bases. CDR1 is MNHEY, CDR2 SVGAGI, per germline. CDR3 length: 14 residues. With 5 bases removed from V and 0 bases from J, the gap between germline ends came to 8 bases. CDR3 region: CASSIQGSGNTIYF. The CDR3 DNA reads as TGTGCCAGCAGTATCCAGGGCTCTGGAAACACCATATATTTT.

This clonotype qualifies as medium-sized. This sequence joins TRBV18 and TRBJ1-4; no clear D gene. This CDR3 spans 15 amino acids. CDR1 KGHSH and CDR2 LQKENI come from the germline V gene. Between the trimmed V and J ends, which lost 5 bases and 4 bases, there was a span of 14 bases. The CDR3 region has the DNA TGTGCCAGCTCATGGACGCCCGGGAGTAATGAAAAACTGTTTTTT. Translating gives CASSWTPGSNEKLFF.

This clonotype is medium-sized by share. CDR3 sequence (DNA): TGCAGTGCTACCGGGGACAGCTACGAGCAGTACTTC. Amino acid sequence: CSATGDSYEQYF. V gene TRBV20-1 combines with J gene TRBJ2-7; 7 nucleotides line up with TRBD1. V gave up 4 bases and J gave up 3 bases; unmatched junction bases: 3. The CDR3 is made up of 12 amino acids. Germline lookup yields CDR1 DFQATT and CDR2 SNEGSKA (reference sequence).

This clonotype is classed as medium-sized. This chain connects TRBV7-9 to TRBJ1-5, with unresolved D. The CDR3 runs to 14 residues. From germline, CDR1 is SEHNR and CDR2 FQNEAQ (reference sequence). Trimming shortened V by 4 bases and J by 5 bases, and 12 bases separated the two germline ends. Here the CDR3 reads CASSSHGEHQPQHF. CDR3 in DNA: TGTGCCAGCAGCTCCCACGGGGAGCATCAGCCCCAGCATTTT.

In this sample, this clonotype is medium-sized. The chain joins TRBV7-9 to TRBJ1-1, with D possibly matching TRBD1 (6 bases). From germline, CDR1 is SEHNR and CDR2 FQNEAQ (reference sequence). Trimming shortened V by 1 base and J by 4 bases, and 10 bases separated the two germline ends. The CDR3 runs to 14 residues. CDR3 amino acids: CASSLVPRGTEAFF. The CDR3 DNA reads TGTGCCAGCAGCTTAGTTCCCAGGGGCACTGAAGCTTTCTTT. Full variable domain (missing parts from reference TRBV7-9 and TRBJ1-1): DTGVSQNPRHKITKRGQNVTFRCDPISEHNRLYWYRQTLGQGPEFLTYFQNEAQLEKSRLLSDRFSAERPKGSFSTLEIQRTEQGDSAMYLCASSLVPRGTEAFFGQGTRLTVV.

This clonotype was recorded at least ten times. The gene calls are TRBV6-1 and TRBJ1-2; TRBD1 agrees at 8 bases. V was clipped by 4 bases and J by 4 bases; unmatched bases: 2. The length of the CDR3 is 13 residues. CDR1 and CDR2 from the germline V gene are MNHNS and SASEGT. The CDR3 DNA follows: TGTGCCAGCAGTGTTCAGGGGGCCTATGGCTACACCTTC. Translating it yields CASSVQGAYGYTF.

In its sample, this clonotype is medium-sized. The chain is built from TRBV12-3 or TRBV12-4 and TRBJ2-7; D not certain. V was clipped by 1 base and J by 6 bases, with 10 bases between them. The CDR3 consists of 13 residues. The CDR3, as DNA: TGTGCCAGCAGTTTAGAACGGGCCTTCGAGCAGTACTTC. Its translation: CASSLERAFEQYF.

This clonotype was counted at least ten times. This rearrangement joins TRBV10-2 to TRBJ1-6; no clear D. Per germline, CDR1 WSHSY and CDR2 SAAADI. This CDR3 region has 15 residues. V was shortened by 4 bases and J by 0 bases, with 7 bases between the two germline ends. Here the CDR3 reads CASSGRSSYNSPLHF. In DNA form, the CDR3 reads TGCGCCAGCAGTGGAAGGAGCTCCTATAATTCACCCCTCCACTTT.

This clonotype was counted at least ten times. The CDR3 is CASSLGPGTEGLLAFF. The CDR3 DNA is TGTGCCAGCAGCTTAGGACCCGGGACAGAGGGTTTGTTGGCTTTCTTT. V and J are TRBV7-2 and TRBJ1-1; TRBD1 matches at 7 bases. This CDR3 comprises 16 residues. J lost 11 bases, V lost 1 base, and 16 bases had no gene match. Germline V gene data show CDR1 as SGHTA and CDR2 as FQGNSA.

This clonotype is labeled medium-sized. V and J are TRBV18 and TRBJ1-2; D possibly corresponds to TRBD1 (5 bases). CDR1 and CDR2 (germline): KGHSH, LQKENI. The CDR3 is 13 amino acids. The germline V and J ends were trimmed by 3 bases and 7 bases, with 12 bases remaining between them. The CDR3 loop reads CASSPLRGGGYTF. The CDR3 region has the DNA TGTGCCAGCTCACCCCTGAGGGGCGGTGGCTACACCTTC.

This clonotype is termed medium-sized (0.01 to 0.1%). This chain connects TRBV12-5 to TRBJ2-7; 7 bases fit TRBD1. V was pared by 0 bases and J by 2 bases, with 7 bases of the junction left unmatched. The CDR3 runs 16 residues. In germline, CDR1 is LGHNT, CDR2 FRNRAP. Here the CDR3 DNA reads TGTGCTAGTGGTTTGGTTTTGGGACAGCGAGCCTACGAGCAGTACTTC. The encoded protein is CASGLVLGQRAYEQYF.

By proportion, this clonotype is medium-sized (0.01 to 0.1%). V gene TRBV21-1 combines with J gene TRBJ1-3; the table gives TRBD1 as D, unverified against the DNA. TRBV21-1 is labeled a pseudogene. CDR3 size: 16 residues. CDR3 in amino acids: CASSAPDTSSGNTIYF. The CDR3 bases are TGTGCCAGCAGCGCCCCTGACACGAGCTCTGGAAACACCATATATTTT.

This clonotype was counted at least ten times. V is TRBV7-2 and J is TRBJ1-5, with D unresolved. V was cut by 3 bases and J by 9 bases, with 15 bases left in between. The CDR3 has 14 amino acids. The germline V gene encodes CDR1 SGHTA and CDR2 FQGNSA. The CDR3 is CASSLDRSKSPQHF. The CDR3 coding sequence is TGTGCCAGCAGCTTGGACCGCTCTAAATCGCCCCAGCATTTT.

This clonotype is labeled medium-sized. V and J are TRBV19 and TRBJ2-2; D gene uncertain. There are 17 residues in the CDR3. V lost 5 bases to trimming and J lost 0 bases, with 16 bases between them. Per the germline V gene, CDR1 is LNHDA and CDR2 is SQIVND (reference sequence). The CDR3 nucleotides read TGTGCCAGTAGTTCCGCGACCGGCTCCCCGAACACCGGGGAGCTGTTTTTT. This gives the protein CASSSATGSPNTGELFF.

This clonotype has at least ten counts. Here the CDR3 DNA reads TGTGCCAGCAGCCCCCAGCAGGCCAGACTTTACGAGCAGTACTTC. Protein sequence: CASSPQQARLYEQYF. The rearrangement links TRBV7-2 to TRBJ2-7; D gene ambiguous. V was cut by 5 bases and J by 4 bases, with 18 bases left in between. The CDR3 is 15 residues long. The V gene's germline CDR1 is SGHTA and CDR2 FQGNSA.